The next 6 T cell receptor beta chains were all read from a single sample in a study of cytomegalovirus exposure and HLA in healthy donors. The PCR contained 60 Vbeta and 13 Jbeta primers. This table comes from immunoSEQ multiplex PCR, and its TCRdb copy is limited to in-frame clones, with some not included. The data contain about 97,000 clones, roughly 80% of them singletons. Input material: PBMCs. These receptors all come from a male donor in good health and CMV-seropositive.

The chain joins TRBV7-2 to TRBJ2-1; 8 positions match TRBD2. The CDR3 totals 17 residues. The V and J ends lost 2 bases and 2 bases, in that order; junction bases with no gene match: 8. Germline V CDR1 and CDR2: SGHTA, FQGNSA. The CDR3 reads CASSLKASGHTYNEQFF. The CDR3 coding sequence is TGTGCCAGCAGCTTAAAAGCTAGCGGGCACACCTACAATGAGCAGTTCTTC.

The rearrangement links TRBV16 to TRBJ2-5; TRBD2 matches 8 bases. With 5 bases clipped from V and 1 base from J, the junction kept 6 bases outside the gene matches. The germline V gene has CDR1 KGHSY and CDR2 FQNENV. The CDR3 contains 15 residues. The CDR3 loop is CASSTSGRGQETQYF. CDR3 bases: TGTGCCAGCAGCACTAGCGGAAGGGGCCAAGAGACCCAGTACTTC.

V and J are TRBV7-2 and TRBJ1-4; tentatively, D is TRBD1 (5 bases). V dropped 5 bases and J dropped 4 bases, with 20 bases sitting between them. Germline CDR1 and CDR2: SGHTA and FQGNSA. The CDR3 has 17 residues. The CDR3 region is CASSLHLPTASNEKLFF. In nucleotides, the CDR3 is TGTGCCAGCAGCCTGCACCTCCCGACAGCAAGTAATGAAAAACTGTTTTTT.

This clone was found a few times. The chain uses TRBV5-4 and TRBJ2-3, with TRBD2 matching 9 bases. V shed 1 base, J shed 3 bases, and the junction held 3 bases outside the gene matches. The CDR3 length is 15 residues. CDR1 and CDR2 (germline): SGHNT, YYREEE (reference sequence). The CDR3 nucleotides are TGTGCCAGCAGCTTGAAACTAGCGGGTACAGATACGCAGTATTTT. Amino acids: CASSLKLAGTDTQYF.

This clone was seen only once. The rearrangement joins TRBV9 to TRBJ2-6, with D possibly being TRBD2 (7 bases). Germline values: CDR1 SGDLS, CDR2 YYNGEE. The CDR3 sequence is 18 residues long. Trimming removed 4 bases at V and 0 bases at J, with 17 bases between. The CDR3 region has the DNA TGTGCCAGCAGCTCAAGAGACAGGACTAGCTCTGGGGCCAACGTCCTGACTTTC. Its translation is CASSSRDRTSSGANVLTF.

The CDR3 is CASRRVRYEGEQYF. The CDR3 DNA reads TGTGCCAGCAGGCGGGTCAGATACGAAGGCGAGCAGTACTTC. The chain uses TRBV6-1 and TRBJ2-7; weak D call: TRBD2 (5 bases). The CDR3 length is 14 residues. Germline-derived CDR1 and CDR2 are MNHNS and SASEGT. V lost 6 bases, J lost 6 bases, and 18 bases lay in between.